The T cell receptor beta chain described here comes from a study of cytomegalovirus exposure and HLA in healthy donors. Germline CDR1 and CDR2: MDHEN and SYDVKM. The germline V and J ends were trimmed by 7 bases and 4 bases, with 14 bases remaining between them. CDR3 length equals 13 residues. Use of 60 Vbeta and 13 Jbeta primers characterized the PCR. Generated by immunoSEQ multiplex PCR, the TCRdb table keeps only in-frame clones and is missing some. The table lists 150,000 or so clones, roughly 77% of them singletons. The TCR sequence derives from a man aged 30 to 39 in good health and CMV-seropositive. The chain combines TRBV28 with TRBJ2-7; D remains unclear. Sequencing was carried out using PBMCs. CDR3 residues: CASINTSGYEQYF. CDR3 nucleotides: TGTGCCAGCATCAACACGTCAGGTTACGAGCAGTACTTC.